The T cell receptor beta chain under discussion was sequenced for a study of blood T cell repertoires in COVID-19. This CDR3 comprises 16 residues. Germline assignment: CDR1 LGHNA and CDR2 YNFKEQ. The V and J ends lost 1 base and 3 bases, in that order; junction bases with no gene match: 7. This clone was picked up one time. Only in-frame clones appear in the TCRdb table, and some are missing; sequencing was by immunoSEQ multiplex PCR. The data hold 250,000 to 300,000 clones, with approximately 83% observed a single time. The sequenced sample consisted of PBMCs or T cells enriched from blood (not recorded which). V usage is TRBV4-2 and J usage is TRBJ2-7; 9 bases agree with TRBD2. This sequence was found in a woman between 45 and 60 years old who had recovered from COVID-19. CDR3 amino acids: CASSQGRGGFNYEQYF. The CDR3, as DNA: TGTGCCAGCAGCCAAGGGCGGGGGGGCTTCAACTACGAGCAGTACTTC.